This is a list of T cell receptor beta chains from one sample in a study of T cell responses to AZD1222 COVID-19 vaccine. TCRdb's table, derived via immunoSEQ multiplex PCR, lists solely in-frame clones and lacks some. The sample holds 90,000 to 150,000 clones, about 90% seen once. Sequenced here: peripheral blood, sampled on day 0 of AZD1222 vaccination. These receptor sequences come from an adult in good health. Each CDR3 is given with its conserved first and last residue. Fields, in order: CDR3 protein, J gene, D gene, V gene. A D gene is named only where the DNA matches it firmly.

CASSGPTPPYEQYF	TRBJ2-7	NA	TRBV19
CASSHKPGDEQFF	TRBJ2-1	NA	TRBV7-8
CASSPPGRGNEQYF	TRBJ2-7	TRBD1	TRBV11-2
CASGPLGQGRNSPLHF	TRBJ1-6	TRBD1	TRBV12-5
CSAYVSYEQYF	TRBJ2-7	NA	TRBV20-1
CASSALGLAGNEQFF	TRBJ2-1	TRBD2	TRBV9
CASSGTNSNQPQHF	TRBJ1-5	NA	TRBV2
CASSRGGNTEAFF	TRBJ1-1	NA	TRBV6-5
CASSYRGAAQETQYF	TRBJ2-5	NA	TRBV6-5
CASIPQGGRTGELFF	TRBJ2-2	NA	TRBV2
CASSPLGQPQHF	TRBJ1-5	NA	TRBV27
CASSLDRPGELFF	TRBJ2-2	NA	TRBV5-6
CASSRPWTGEAFF	TRBJ1-1	NA	TRBV28
CASSLRGLYEQFF	TRBJ2-1	TRBD1	TRBV6-6
CASSLELRDEKLFF	TRBJ1-4	NA	TRBV11-2
CASSTTGGHQPQHF	TRBJ1-5	TRBD1	TRBV28
CASSLGWGRGAGANVLTF	TRBJ2-6	NA	TRBV5-5
CASSVSGTGSPLHF	TRBJ1-6	NA	TRBV9
CASTAGNGYTF	TRBJ1-2	NA	TRBV19
CASSFGRGYTF	TRBJ1-2	NA	TRBV12-3/TRBV12-4
CASSVDGANEQFF	TRBJ2-1	NA	TRBV9
CATSDLDRGAFF	TRBJ2-1	TRBD1	TRBV24-1
CSVFGLAVEGEQFF	TRBJ2-1	TRBD2	TRBV29-1
CASVQREPYEQYF	TRBJ2-7	TRBD2	TRBV27
CASSGGTRANYGYTF	TRBJ1-2	NA	TRBV2
CASSNSGQRYGYTF	TRBJ1-2	TRBD1	TRBV5-1
CASSYGQGNTEAFF	TRBJ1-1	TRBD1	TRBV9
CASSQRLTGAPNYGYTF	TRBJ1-2	NA	TRBV3-1/TRBV3-2
CASRVPGDTEAFF	TRBJ1-1	NA	TRBV7-9
CAWGQGSEQYF	TRBJ2-7	NA	TRBV30
CASSLVWTSGESSYEQYF	TRBJ2-7	TRBD2	TRBV5-1
CASSFRQGHTEAFF	TRBJ1-1	TRBD1	TRBV5-1
CASSQVSSRLGNEQFF	TRBJ2-1	NA	TRBV3-1/TRBV3-2
CASSSGQWGNEQYF	TRBJ2-7	NA	TRBV6-2/TRBV6-3
CASSLSGRFYGYTF	TRBJ1-2	NA	TRBV27